The 2 T cell receptor beta chains below were found in one sample sequenced in a study of tissue T cells after allogeneic stem cell transplantation. Only in-frame clones appear in the TCRdb table, and some are missing; sequencing was by immunoSEQ multiplex PCR. Of several thousand clones listed, around 67% are singletons. This research-autopsy study prospectively enrolled adult allogeneic hematopoietic cell transplant recipients with steroid-refractory graft-versus-host disease. The source was left colon tissue, collected at autopsy. These receptors all come from a male patient aged 60 or older with steroid-refractory graft-versus-host disease after an allogeneic stem cell transplant. Some T cells here may be from the graft donor.

The gene calls are TRBV7-9 and TRBJ2-1, with D possibly TRBD1 on 6 matching bases. Trimming left V 5 bases short and J 7 bases short, with 24 bases between. The CDR3 contains 17 residues. Germline V CDR1 and CDR2: SEHNR, FQNEAQ (reference sequence). CDR3 protein: CASSLAPQGLLGNEQFF. The CDR3 DNA reads TGTGCCAGCAGCCTTGCCCCACAGGGTTTGCTCGGGAATGAGCAGTTCTTC.

This CDR3 reads CASTTSGGAYDTQYF. CDR3 coding DNA: TGTGCCAGCACCACTAGCGGGGGGGCATATGATACGCAGTATTTT. This chain links TRBV5-4 with TRBJ2-3, with 13 bases identical to TRBD2. The CDR3 is made up of 15 amino acids. Losses at the gene ends were 6 bases for V and 6 bases for J; bases not matched to a gene: 7. From germline, CDR1 is SGHNT and CDR2 YYREEE (reference sequence). Variable domain in full (rest from reference TRBV5-4 and TRBJ2-3): ETGVTQSPTHLIKTRGQQVTLRCSSQSGHNTVSWYQQALGQGPQFIFQYYREEENGRGNFPPRFSGLQFPNYSSELNVNALELDDSALYLCASTTSGGAYDTQYFGPGTRLTVL.